The 21 T cell receptor beta chains below come from one sample, sequenced in a study of OX40 agonist ivuxolimab in advanced cancers. Using immunoSEQ multiplex PCR, the repertoire was profiled, and TCRdb retains in-frame clones only, with some absent. The sample has tens of thousands of clones; 85% are singletons. Sequencing used CD4+ or CD8+ T cells sorted from blood, obtained in a trial of the OX40 agonist ivuxolimab. These receptors all stem from an adult with an advanced solid tumor such as melanoma, head and neck, liver or kidney cancer.

The V call is TRBV5-1, the J call TRBJ1-6; D is possibly TRBD1 (5 bases). V was trimmed by 0 bases and J by 2 bases, leaving 6 bases between them. The CDR3 is 15 residues long. CDR1 is SGHRS, CDR2 YFSETQ, per germline. This CDR3 is CASSLAGTYNSPLHF. DNA of the CDR3: TGCGCCAGCAGCTTGGCAGGGACCTATAATTCACCCCTCCACTTT.

The chain carries TRBV18 and TRBJ2-7, with 12 bases that match TRBD2. J lost 3 bases, V lost 6 bases, and 6 bases had no gene match. Germline values: CDR1 KGHSH, CDR2 LQKENI. The length of the CDR3 is 15 residues. CDR3 sequence: CASSGVLAGGYEQYF. The CDR3, as DNA: TGTGCCAGCTCGGGGGTACTAGCGGGAGGCTACGAGCAGTACTTC.

This clone was recorded a few times. The chain recombines TRBV9 with TRBJ2-2, with D possibly being TRBD2 (5 bases). V lost 1 base and J lost 7, with 11 bases in between. In germline, CDR1 is SGDLS, CDR2 YYNGEE. The CDR3 totals 14 residues. CDR3 in DNA: TGTGCCAGCAGCGTAACGGGGAAAGGCGGGGAGCTGTTTTTT. Translating gives CASSVTGKGGELFF.

DNA for the CDR3: TGTGCCTGGAATCCTGGGGCCAACGTCCTGACTTTC. Residues: CAWNPGANVLTF. This sequence joins TRBV30 and TRBJ2-6; the D is unclear. V lost 4 bases and J 2 bases, leaving 3 bases between the germline ends. CDR1 is GTSNPN and CDR2 is SVGIG in the germline V gene (reference sequence). The CDR3 is 12 residues long. Full variable domain (outside the CDR3, taken from reference TRBV30 and TRBJ2-6): SQTIHQWPATLVQPVGSPLSLECTVEGTSNPNLYWYRQAAGRGLQLLFYSVGIGQISSEVPQNLSASRPQDRQFILSSKKLLLSDSGFYLCAWNPGANVLTFGAGSRLTVL.

J is TRBJ2-7 and V is TRBV19; D unclear. Germline V gene sequence: CDR1 LNHDA, CDR2 SQIVND (reference sequence). The V and J ends lost 7 bases and 0 bases respectively, with 16 bases between them. CDR3 length equals 15 residues. The CDR3: CASKDQTGSSYEQYF. The CDR3 nucleotides read TGTGCCAGTAAGGACCAAACCGGATCCTCCTACGAGCAGTACTTC.

The genes are TRBV7-8 and TRBJ1-5, with D tentatively TRBD1 (6 bases). Germline values: CDR1 SGHVS, CDR2 FQNEAQ. This CDR3 comprises 13 residues. The V end was cut by 4 bases, the J end by 4 bases, with 8 bases between. CDR3 in DNA: TGTGCCAGCAGCTGGGACAAGAATCAGCCCCAGCATTTT. This encodes CASSWDKNQPQHF.

This clone was seen only once. The rearrangement uses TRBV28 and TRBJ2-7; D is unclear. V dropped 7 bases and J dropped 8 bases, with 15 bases sitting between them. The CDR3 consists of 12 residues. From germline, CDR1 is MDHEN and CDR2 SYDVKM. CDR3 nucleotide sequence: TGTGCCAGCACCATCGGCCCTGGTAAGCAGTACTTC. It translates to CASTIGPGKQYF.

The chain couples TRBV6-1 to TRBJ2-7, with a weak D call TRBD1 (5 bases). V lost 2 bases and J lost 2, with 10 bases in between. Germline V gene data show CDR1 as MNHNS and CDR2 as SASEGT. The CDR3 covers 14 residues. The CDR3 protein is CASSERWGPYEQYF. CDR3 nucleotide sequence: TGTGCCAGCAGTGAAAGGTGGGGCCCCTACGAGCAGTACTTC.

The V gene is TRBV18, the J gene TRBJ1-1; no firm D call. The CDR3 loop spans 13 amino acids. With 3 bases removed from V and 5 bases from J, the gap between germline ends came to 10 bases. Germline V gene sequence: CDR1 KGHSH, CDR2 LQKENI. The CDR3 DNA follows: TGTGCCAGCTCACCGAAGGGTTGGACTGAAGCTTTCTTT. It encodes CASSPKGWTEAFF.

The chain is built from TRBV19 and TRBJ2-6; D might be TRBD2 (6 bases). This CDR3 has 17 amino acids. The V gene's germline CDR1 is LNHDA and CDR2 SQIVND (reference sequence). Trimming took 3 bases from V and 2 from J, leaving 14 bases between them. CDR3 sequence (DNA): TGTGCCAGTAGTATGGGACGGAGGGAACCTGGGGCCAACGTCCTGACTTTC. Its protein product is CASSMGRREPGANVLTF. Using reference TRBV19 and TRBJ2-6 for the parts outside the CDR3, the full variable domain is DGGITQSPKYLFRKEGQNVTLSCEQNLNHDAMYWYRQDPGQGLRLIYYSQIVNDFQKGDIAEGYSVSREKKESFPLTVTSAQKNPTAFYLCASSMGRREPGANVLTFGAGSRLTVL.

V usage is TRBV9 and J usage is TRBJ2-2; D is possibly TRBD1 (6 bases). The CDR3 totals 15 residues. Germline V gives CDR1 SGDLS, CDR2 YYNGEE. Deletions cut 4 bases from V and 0 bases from J, with 10 bases between. CDR3 region: CASSFRDTNTGELFF. In DNA, the CDR3 is TGTGCCAGCAGCTTCCGGGACACGAACACCGGGGAGCTGTTTTTT. The complete variable domain, with remaining parts taken from reference TRBV9 and TRBJ2-2, reads DSGVTQTPKHLITATGQRVTLRCSPRSGDLSVYWYQQSLDQGLQFLIQYYNGEERAKGNILERFSAQQFPDLHSELNLSSLELGDSALYFCASSFRDTNTGELFFGEGSRLTVL.

The chain joins TRBV5-5 to TRBJ1-1; D uncertain. CDR3 length equals 16 residues. Trimming removed 4 bases at V and 4 bases at J, with 20 bases between. Looked up from germline, CDR1 is SGHKS and CDR2 is YYEKEE (reference sequence). Written as DNA, the CDR3 is TGTGCCAGCAGCCACGCACCCGGGTCCGAGGGCACTGAAGCTTTCTTT. This sequence encodes CASSHAPGSEGTEAFF.

The V gene is TRBV18, the J gene TRBJ1-1; D is unresolved. The germline V gene encodes CDR1 KGHSH and CDR2 LQKENI. The V gene lost 2 bases and the J gene lost 6 bases, with 10 bases spanning the gap. This CDR3 spans 13 amino acids. Here the CDR3 DNA reads TGTGCCAGCTCACCATCTGAAGGTCCTGAAGCTTTCTTT. This translates into CASSPSEGPEAFF.

The V gene is TRBV7-2, the J gene TRBJ2-5, with unresolved D. The J call may be in error: the DNA end matches TRBJ2-7 better. The CDR3 is made up of 15 amino acids. The germline V gene encodes CDR1 SGHTA and CDR2 FQGNSA. The CDR3 DNA reads TGTGCCAGCAGCTTAAACTCCTTTAGGACCAACGAGCAGTACTTC. Its translation is CASSLNSFRTNEQYF.

The J gene is TRBJ1-2, the V gene TRBV15, with D possibly matching TRBD1 (5 bases). V shed 3 bases and J shed 2 bases, with 13 bases lying between them. Germline assignment: CDR1 LNHNV and CDR2 YYDKDF (reference sequence). This CDR3 contains 15 residues. CDR3 sequence (DNA): TGTGCCACCAGCAGTGGGGGGGAGGTAAACTATGGCTACACCTTC. Translated: CATSSGGEVNYGYTF.

The chain joins TRBV7-2 to TRBJ2-2; 15 bases map to TRBD2. J lost 6 bases, V lost 6 bases, and 2 bases had no gene match. Germline loops: CDR1 SGHTA, CDR2 FQGNSA. The length of the CDR3 is 15 residues. For the CDR3, the DNA is TGTGCCAGCAGGGGACTAGCGGGGGGTCCCGGGGAGCTGTTTTTT. It codes for CASRGLAGGPGELFF.

This chain connects TRBV4-3 to TRBJ2-3; 7 nucleotides match TRBD1. With 1 base clipped from V and 3 bases from J, the junction kept 4 bases outside the gene matches. The CDR3 has 15 amino acids. Germline lookup yields CDR1 LGHNA and CDR2 YSLEER. The CDR3 here is CASSQGQGRTDTQYF. CDR3 sequence (DNA): TGCGCCAGCAGCCAAGGACAGGGCCGAACAGATACGCAGTATTTT.

This chain joins TRBV21-1 and TRBJ2-7. TRBV21-1 is reported as a pseudogene. The CDR3 totals 12 residues. For the CDR3, the DNA is TGTGCCAGCCCCACCAGGAGCTACGAGCAGTACTTC. This codes for CASPTRSYEQYF.

The DNA for the CDR3 is TGTGCCAGCAGCCATTCAGAGCAGGGGGCCGGTTCACCCCTCCACTTT. Encoded protein: CASSHSEQGAGSPLHF. This chain links TRBV4-2 with TRBJ1-6, with 8 positions matching TRBD1. The J segment lost 9 bases and the V segment lost 3 bases, leaving 10 bases of the junction unmatched. The CDR3 consists of 16 residues. The germline CDR1 and CDR2 sequences are LGHNA and YNFKEQ.

The chain uses TRBV5-1 and TRBJ1-2, with D perhaps TRBD1 (5 bases). The V gene's germline CDR1 is SGHRS and CDR2 YFSETQ. Between the trimmed V and J ends, which lost 0 bases and 8 bases, there was a span of 17 bases. This CDR3 is built from 15 residues. CDR3 residues: CASSLGQTPPLGYTF. The CDR3, as DNA: TGCGCCAGCAGCTTGGGACAGACTCCTCCTTTAGGCTACACCTTC.

This clone was counted once. The genes are TRBV2 and TRBJ1-4; D gene uncertain. CDR1 is SNHLY and CDR2 is FYNNEI in the germline V gene. V was clipped by 9 bases and J by 8 bases, with 7 bases between them. The CDR3 totals 10 residues. CDR3 residues: CASQREKLFF. In DNA, the CDR3 is TGTGCCAGTCAAAGGGAAAAACTGTTTTTT.